The T cell receptor (beta chain) described here comes from a study of T cells in Graves' hyperthyroidism and ophthalmopathy. From RNA transcripts, TCR beta CDR3 regions were amplified. The primer set for the first-round RT-PCR of the TCR CDR3 was HTBI. TCRdb re-analysed the multiplex PCR reads in MiXCR, keeping a single row per CDR3 protein. The sample shows approximately 690,000 distinct CDR3 sequences, less than 25% of them seen only once. J lost 7 bases, V lost 1 base, and 10 bases had no gene match. Germline V lookup: CDR1 DFQATT, CDR2 SNEGSKA (reference sequence). The CDR3 spans 15 residues. The sample taken for sequencing was blood. The chain joins TRBV20-1 to TRBJ2-1; 7 nucleotides line up with TRBD2. The sequence came from a man younger than 45 with Graves' ophthalmopathy. The CDR3 nucleotides are TGCAGTGCTAGAGCAGGCGGGACTAATAGTAATGAGCAGTTCTTC. As protein: CSARAGGTNSNEQFF.